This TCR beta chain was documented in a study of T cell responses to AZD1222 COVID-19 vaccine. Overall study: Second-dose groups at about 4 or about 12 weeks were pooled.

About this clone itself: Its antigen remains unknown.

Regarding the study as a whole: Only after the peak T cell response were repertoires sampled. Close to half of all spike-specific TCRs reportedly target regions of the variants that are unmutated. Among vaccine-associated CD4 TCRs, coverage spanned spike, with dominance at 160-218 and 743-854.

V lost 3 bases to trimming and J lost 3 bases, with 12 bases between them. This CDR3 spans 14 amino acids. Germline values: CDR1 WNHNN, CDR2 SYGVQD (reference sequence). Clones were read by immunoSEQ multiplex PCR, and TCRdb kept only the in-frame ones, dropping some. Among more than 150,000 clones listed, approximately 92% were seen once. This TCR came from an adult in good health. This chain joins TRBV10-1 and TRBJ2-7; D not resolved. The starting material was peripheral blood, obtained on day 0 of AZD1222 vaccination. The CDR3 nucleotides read TGCGCCAGCAGTGACAGGCCGACAATCTACGAGCAGTACTTC. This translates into CASSDRPTIYEQYF.